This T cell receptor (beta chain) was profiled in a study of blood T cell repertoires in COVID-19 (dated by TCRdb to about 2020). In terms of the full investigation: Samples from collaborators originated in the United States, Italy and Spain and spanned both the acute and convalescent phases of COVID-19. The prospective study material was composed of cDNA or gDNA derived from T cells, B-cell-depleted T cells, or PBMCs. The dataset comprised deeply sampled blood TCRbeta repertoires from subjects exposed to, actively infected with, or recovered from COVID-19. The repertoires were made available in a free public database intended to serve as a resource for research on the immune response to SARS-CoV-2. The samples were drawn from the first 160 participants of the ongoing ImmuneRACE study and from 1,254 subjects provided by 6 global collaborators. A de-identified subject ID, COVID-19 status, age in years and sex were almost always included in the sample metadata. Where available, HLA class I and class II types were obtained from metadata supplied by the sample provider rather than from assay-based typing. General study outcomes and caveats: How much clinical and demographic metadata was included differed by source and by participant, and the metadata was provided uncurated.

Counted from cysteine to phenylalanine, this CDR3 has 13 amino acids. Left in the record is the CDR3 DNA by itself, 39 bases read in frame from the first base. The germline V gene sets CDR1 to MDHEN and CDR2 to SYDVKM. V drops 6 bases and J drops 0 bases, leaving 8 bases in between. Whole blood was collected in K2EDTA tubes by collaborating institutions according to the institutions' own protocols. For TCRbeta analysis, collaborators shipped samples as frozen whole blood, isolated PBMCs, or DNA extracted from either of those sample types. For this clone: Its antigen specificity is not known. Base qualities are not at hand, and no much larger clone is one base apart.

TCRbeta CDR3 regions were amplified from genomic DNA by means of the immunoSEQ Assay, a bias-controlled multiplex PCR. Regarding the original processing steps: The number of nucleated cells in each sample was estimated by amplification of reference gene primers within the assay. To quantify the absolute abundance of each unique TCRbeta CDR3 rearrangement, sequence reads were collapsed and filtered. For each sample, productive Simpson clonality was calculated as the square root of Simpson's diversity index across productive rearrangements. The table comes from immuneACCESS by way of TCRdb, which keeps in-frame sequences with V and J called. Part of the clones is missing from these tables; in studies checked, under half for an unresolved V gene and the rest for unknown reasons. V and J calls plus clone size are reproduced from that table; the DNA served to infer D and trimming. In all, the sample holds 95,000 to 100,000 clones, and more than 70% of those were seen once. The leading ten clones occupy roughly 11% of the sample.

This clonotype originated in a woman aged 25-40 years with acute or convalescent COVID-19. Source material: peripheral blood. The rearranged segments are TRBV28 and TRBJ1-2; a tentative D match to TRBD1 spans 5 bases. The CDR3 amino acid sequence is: CASRDNTNYGYTF. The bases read TGTGCCAGCAGGGACAATACTAACTATGGCTACACCTTC.